One sample yielded the 29 T cell receptor beta chains listed below, sequenced in a study of shared clonotypes between healthy human individuals. The method was immunoSEQ multiplex PCR; TCRdb's version includes in-frame clones alone and lacks a portion of them. The sample lists over 400,000 clones, roughly 80% occurring once. Material: PBMCs. These receptors all stem from a woman aged 40 to 50 in good health. Some clones in this sample may be carry-over from other donors' samples.

V is TRBV7-2 and J is TRBJ2-4; 15 bases map to TRBD2. Per the germline V gene, CDR1 is SGHTA and CDR2 is FQGNSA. CDR3 length equals 15 residues. V shed 3 bases and J 8 bases; nucleotides not matched to a gene: 2. The CDR3 spells CASSLRTSGGDIQYF. The CDR3 DNA reads TGTGCCAGCAGCTTGAGGACTAGCGGGGGGGACATTCAGTACTTC.

The chain recombines TRBV6-6 with TRBJ1-5; TRBD1 is a possible D gene (5 bases). V gave up 6 bases and J gave up 11 bases, with 20 bases separating them. The CDR3 extends over 14 amino acids. Per germline, CDR1 MNHNY and CDR2 SVGAGI (reference sequence). CDR3 nucleotides: TGTGCCAGCAGGCCGACCGGGACGGTAGTTTCCCAGCATTTT. Encoded protein: CASRPTGTVVSQHF.

The V call is TRBV9, the J call TRBJ2-7; D gene uncertain. This CDR3 has 14 amino acids. Trimming stripped 0 bases from V and 2 bases from J, with 9 bases between. From germline, CDR1 is SGDLS and CDR2 YYNGEE. The DNA for the CDR3 is TGTGCCAGCAGCGTAGAACTGCTACCCTACGAGCAGTACTTC. Amino acids: CASSVELLPYEQYF.

Notes on this clone: A far larger clone is off by one base, so a read error is likely. Different DNA sequences within this sample yield the same CDR3. V and J are TRBV10-2 and TRBJ1-3; TRBD1 matches at 11 bases. Per germline, CDR1 WSHSY and CDR2 SAAADI. This CDR3 spans 15 amino acids. The CDR3 loop reads CASSDGQGAGNTIYF. The CDR3 bases are TGCGCCAGCAGTGATGGACAGGGGGCTGGAAACACTATATATTTT.

This clone was counted a few times. This clone may be a read error of a much larger clone one base away. The V call is TRBV1, the J call TRBJ2-1. TRBV1 is a known pseudogene. The length of the CDR3 is 16 residues. CDR3 bases: TGCACCAGCAGCCATCCCGGGGCTCGCGGCTACAATGAGCAGTTCTTC. Translated, it gives CTSSHPGARGYNEQFF.

The chain recombines TRBV11-2 with TRBJ1-1; no reliable D call. CDR3 length equals 13 residues. The germline CDR1 and CDR2 sequences are SGHAT and FQNNGV. Trimming stripped 5 bases from V and 0 bases from J, with 7 bases between. CDR3 sequence reads: CASSLSLNTEAFF. The CDR3 nucleotides read TGTGCCAGCAGCCTCTCATTGAACACTGAAGCTTTCTTT.

The gene calls are TRBV30 and TRBJ2-1; tentatively, D is TRBD1 (5 bases). Trimming stripped 0 bases from V and 8 bases from J, with 11 bases between. The CDR3 consists of 13 residues. Per germline, CDR1 GTSNPN and CDR2 SVGIG (reference sequence). The chain's CDR3 is CAWSVHRMDEQFF. The CDR3 DNA follows: TGTGCCTGGAGTGTACACAGGATGGATGAGCAGTTCTTC.

V usage is TRBV7-6 and J usage is TRBJ1-5, with 9 bases lining up with TRBD1. Germline lookup yields CDR1 SGHVS and CDR2 FNYEAQ. The CDR3 is made up of 14 amino acids. Germline trimming cut 6 bases from V and 6 bases from J; bases unmatched to any gene: 6. CDR3 sequence: CASSSGTGFQPQHF. CDR3 nucleotide sequence: TGTGCCAGCAGTTCCGGGACAGGGTTTCAGCCCCAGCATTTT.

This clone was seen many times. V gene TRBV7-2 combines with J gene TRBJ2-1; the D gene is possibly TRBD2 (6 bases). Trimming took 5 bases from V and 2 from J, leaving 13 bases between them. CDR3 length: 15 residues. Germline CDR1 and CDR2: SGHTA and FQGNSA. The CDR3 loop is CASSPGLATYNEQFF. The CDR3 region has the DNA TGTGCCAGCAGCCCGGGACTGGCAACCTACAATGAGCAGTTCTTC.

V is TRBV15 and J is TRBJ1-2, with D unresolved. Germline lookup yields CDR1 LNHNV and CDR2 YYDKDF (reference sequence). Trimming took off 0 bases at V and 3 bases at J, with 8 bases between the two ends. This CDR3 spans 14 amino acids. This CDR3 reads CATSREIRDYGYTF. CDR3 in DNA: TGTGCCACCAGCAGAGAGATCCGGGACTATGGCTACACCTTC.

Regarding this clone: With only one base between it and a far larger clone, this is likely a read error. This sequence joins TRBV4-3 and TRBJ1-1, with D perhaps matching TRBD1 (5 bases). The V and J ends lost 0 bases and 6 bases respectively, with 26 bases between them. The CDR3 contains 19 residues. Germline assignment: CDR1 LGHNA and CDR2 YSLEER. DNA for the CDR3: TGCGCCAGCAGCCAAGATAATTCGGCAGGCCTCACGGGAGGGGCTGAAGCTTTCTTT. Its translation: CASSQDNSAGLTGGAEAFF.

V and J are TRBV9 and TRBJ1-2; a weak D match, TRBD1 (6 bases). Germline V gene sequence: CDR1 SGDLS, CDR2 YYNGEE. CDR3 size: 15 residues. V lost 0 bases to trimming and J lost 7 bases, with 16 bases between them. CDR3 sequence (DNA): TGTGCCAGCAGCGTAGCAGGATGGGGGGGCCCTGGCTACACCTTC. It translates to CASSVAGWGGPGYTF. Full variable domain (missing parts from reference TRBV9 and TRBJ1-2): DSGVTQTPKHLITATGQRVTLRCSPRSGDLSVYWYQQSLDQGLQFLIQYYNGEERAKGNILERFSAQQFPDLHSELNLSSLELGDSALYFCASSVAGWGGPGYTFGSGTRLTVV.

The chain recombines TRBV28 with TRBJ1-1, with a possible D match to TRBD1 (6 bases). Trimming stripped 7 bases from V and 1 base from J, with 25 bases between. The CDR3 consists of 18 residues. CDR1 and CDR2 from the germline V gene are MDHEN and SYDVKM. The CDR3 nucleotides read TGTGCCAGCAATATCCCGGGACACAGGCCGGTGCCGAACACTGAAGCTTTCTTT. Translating gives CASNIPGHRPVPNTEAFF.

J is TRBJ2-6 and V is TRBV4-3; D gene unclear. Germline assignment: CDR1 LGHNA and CDR2 YSLEER. This CDR3 has 17 amino acids. V lost 0 bases and J 0 bases, leaving 9 bases between the germline ends. CDR3 protein: CASSQDSPGSGANVLTF. DNA for the CDR3: TGCGCCAGCAGCCAAGATTCCCCAGGCTCTGGGGCCAACGTCCTGACTTTC.

The chain recombines TRBV5-6 with TRBJ2-2; D tentatively reads TRBD1 or TRBD2 (5 bases each). V lost 4 bases, J lost 0 bases, and 7 bases lay in between. The CDR3 totals 14 residues. CDR1 SGHDT and CDR2 YYEEEE come from the germline V gene. CDR3 loop: CASSPGPNTGELFF. CDR3 coding DNA: TGTGCCAGCAGCCCGGGACCGAACACCGGGGAGCTGTTTTTT.

The chain employs TRBV29-1 and TRBJ2-2; the D call may be TRBD1 or TRBD2 (5 bases each). The CDR3 has 14 amino acids. V lost 7 bases to trimming and J lost 0 bases, with 12 bases between them. CDR1 is SQVTM and CDR2 is ANQGSEA in the germline V gene. The CDR3 spells CSARGGPNTGELFF. CDR3 nucleotide sequence: TGCAGCGCAAGGGGCGGGCCGAACACCGGGGAGCTGTTTTTT.

This clone appeared once. The J gene is TRBJ1-1, the V gene TRBV7-2; no clear D. Germline V gene data show CDR1 as SGHTA and CDR2 as FQGNSA. The CDR3 spans 14 residues. Trimming removed 5 bases at V and 4 bases at J, with 14 bases between. The CDR3 reads CASSPRRGATEAFF. In nucleotides, the CDR3 is TGTGCCAGCAGCCCCCGACGGGGAGCCACTGAAGCTTTCTTT.

Details on this clone: A far larger clone is one nucleotide away, so this likely arose from a read error. The sample carries other DNA sequences with the same CDR3. V is TRBV10-3 and J is TRBJ1-5, with D possibly being TRBD1 (5 bases). CDR3 length: 16 residues. From germline, CDR1 is ENHRY and CDR2 SYGVKD. CDR3 in amino acids: CAISESGHQGDGPQHF. Written as DNA, the CDR3 is TGTGCTATCAGTGAGTCAGGGCACCAGGGTGACGGTCCCCAGCATTTT.

This chain joins TRBV28 and TRBJ1-6; D perhaps matches TRBD1 (5 bases). The CDR3 extends over 15 amino acids. The V end lost 1 base, the J end lost 2 bases, and 6 bases lay between the germline ends. In germline, CDR1 is MDHEN, CDR2 SYDVKM. In nucleotides, the CDR3 is TGTGCCAGCAGTTTATTACAGGCCTATAATTCACCCCTCCACTTT. It codes for CASSLLQAYNSPLHF.

The gene calls are TRBV7-9 and TRBJ1-1; 7 bases are shared with TRBD1. Unmatched junction bases numbered 3, after V lost 2 bases and J lost 6 bases. The CDR3 consists of 13 residues. Germline assignment: CDR1 SEHNR and CDR2 FQNEAQ (reference sequence). CDR3 in amino acids: CASSLIQGAEAFF. In DNA, the CDR3 is TGTGCCAGCAGCTTAATTCAGGGGGCTGAAGCTTTCTTT.

Concerning this clone: This likely traces to a read error, being one base from a far larger clone. This sequence joins TRBV4-1 and TRBJ1-5; D not resolved. The CDR3 spans 13 residues. V lost 0 bases, J lost 6 bases, and 6 bases lay in between. Germline loops: CDR1 MGHRA, CDR2 YSYEKL. The CDR3 here is CASSQEWAQPQHF. Here the CDR3 DNA reads TGCGCCAGCAGCCAAGAGTGGGCTCAGCCCCAGCATTTT.

As regards this clone: A far larger clone is off by one base, so a read error is likely. In the same sample, other DNA sequences code for this CDR3. This chain joins TRBV30 and TRBJ2-7; D is undetermined. Trimming removed 3 bases at V and 2 bases at J, with 14 bases between. Germline CDR1 GTSNPN, CDR2 SVGIG (reference sequence). The CDR3 sequence is 14 residues long. In nucleotides, the CDR3 is TGTGCCTGGAGACCACTGGCGGCTACCTACGAGCAGTACTTC. Its protein product is CAWRPLAATYEQYF.

In this sample, this clone turned up a few times. The chain joins TRBV7-2 to TRBJ1-2; TRBD1 matches 7 bases. CDR3 size: 14 residues. Germline trimming cut 6 bases from V and 7 bases from J; bases unmatched to any gene: 11. Germline CDR1 reads SGHTA; CDR2 reads FQGNSA. Here the CDR3 DNA reads TGTGCCAGCAGTCCAGGCCCAGGGGGAAGTGGCTACACCTTC. Protein: CASSPGPGGSGYTF.

The count of this clone is one. Here the CDR3 DNA reads TGTGCCAGTAGTTGCCGGGAGCCGGTTGGGGCAGATACGCAGTATTTT. Translating it yields CASSCREPVGADTQYF. V is TRBV19 and J is TRBJ2-3, with TRBD2 as a possible D gene (6 bases). There are 16 residues in the CDR3. Trimming pared 5 bases from V and 4 bases from J, leaving 19 bases between. Germline loops: CDR1 LNHDA, CDR2 SQIVND (reference sequence).

The chain links TRBV28 to TRBJ1-2; 8 positions match TRBD1. V shed 6 bases and J 6 bases; nucleotides not matched to a gene: 9. CDR1 is MDHEN, CDR2 SYDVKM, per germline. This CDR3 is built from 14 residues. CDR3 in amino acids: CASSLRGRRNGYTF. Here the CDR3 DNA reads TGTGCCAGCAGCCTCAGGGGGCGACGGAATGGCTACACCTTC.

This clone was seen just once. The chain links TRBV28 to TRBJ2-5; 11 bases line up with TRBD1. The CDR3 consists of 13 residues. Germline V gene sequence: CDR1 MDHEN, CDR2 SYDVKM. Trimming at V came to 4 bases and at J to 7 bases, leaving 2 bases not matched to a gene. The CDR3 sequence: CASSWTGGTTQYF. In nucleotides, the CDR3 is TGTGCCAGCAGTTGGACAGGGGGCACGACCCAGTACTTC.

This chain links TRBV27 with TRBJ2-3; no clear D. Germline values: CDR1 MNHEY, CDR2 SMNVEV (reference sequence). Trimming took off 2 bases at V and 4 bases at J, with 4 bases between the two ends. CDR3 length: 12 amino acids. CDR3 sequence (DNA): TGTGCCAGCAGTTTAGGCCCAGATACGCAGTATTTT. It yields the protein CASSLGPDTQYF.

The V and J genes are TRBV27 and TRBJ2-1; the match to TRBD2 covers 11 bases. V dropped 4 bases and J dropped 7; count of bases not matched to a gene: 15. Germline V CDR1 and CDR2: MNHEY, SMNVEV (reference sequence). The CDR3 consists of 18 residues. The CDR3 bases are TGTGCCAGCAGTTCTACGGGACTTCCTACTAGCGGGAGAAATGAGCAGTTCTTC. This translates into CASSSTGLPTSGRNEQFF.

Notes on this clone: A far larger clone is one nucleotide away, so this likely arose from a read error. The chain couples TRBV7-9 to TRBJ2-5; 8 nucleotides align to TRBD2. The CDR3 covers 15 residues. Germline loops: CDR1 SEHNR, CDR2 FQNEAQ (reference sequence). V shed 5 bases and J 4 bases; nucleotides not matched to a gene: 9. The CDR3 loop is CASSKLADVIETQYF. In DNA, the CDR3 is TGTGCCAGCAGCAAACTAGCGGACGTTATAGAGACCCAGTACTTC.